This TCR gamma chain originates from a study of Vδ1+ human thymocytes. This clone rates as medium-sized. The antigen remains undetermined. Just one base apart from a much larger clone, this may be a read error. Other DNA sequences of this sample code for an identical CDR3. After alphabeta T cell depletion, CD3+ Vdelta1+ Vdelta2- thymocytes were sorted. Sorted Vdelta1+ thymocytes were roughly 96% to 99.6% pure. Sequences come from RNA converted to cDNA by reverse transcription. Pooled V-gene forward primers with one constant-region reverse primer generated the CDR3 amplicons by multiplex PCR. TCRdb re-called the multiplex PCR reads with CATT. The sample has tens of thousands of gamma-chain clones, 20% to 25% seen once; the top ten hold around 1.9%. Whole-study results and caveats: In the thymus, TRG and TRD repertoires looked highly polyclonal with Gaussian CDR3 lengths. Thymic delta-chain repertoires held approximately 19% Vdelta2 sequences and few Vdelta3, despite high sort purity.

The V gene end was trimmed by 0 bases and the J gene end by 3 bases; junction bases not matched to a gene: 2. The CDR3 is 13 residues long. Germline CDR1 reads EGSNGY; CDR2 reads YDSYNSKV. The specimen sequenced was Vdelta1+ gamma-delta thymocytes from the thymus. Subset indicated: FACS-sorted CD3+ TCRalphabeta- TCRVdelta1+ TCRVdelta2- thymocytes. This receptor was identified in a girl less than two years old who had congenital heart surgery. This chain joins TRGV2 and TRGJ1 or TRGJ2. The CDR3 region is CATWDGSYYKKLF. The CDR3 nucleotides read TGTGCCACCTGGGACGGGAGTTATTATAAGAAACTCTTT.